Listed below are T cell receptor beta chains from one sample, sequenced in a study of T cell repertoires in cytomegalovirus infection. TCRdb called the reads again in MiXCR, with one record for every CDR3 protein. The sample shows hundreds of thousands of distinct CDR3 sequences, approximately 24% of them seen only once. The sample comprised CD8+ T cells from PBMCs. The receptors were sampled from a human donor in good health (CMV status not recorded). Some clones in this sample may be carry-over from other donors' samples. Both conserved end residues are part of each CDR3. The order of the fields is J gene, D gene, V gene, clone size, CDR3 DNA, CDR3 protein. D genes are given only for firm matches. Expanded clones get a size class; other rows say once, few or many, or leave the size out.

>TRBJ1-2|-|TRBV29-1|few
TGCAGCGTTGAAGATCCCCGAGCTAACTATGGCTACACCTTC
CSVEDPRANYGYTF
>TRBJ2-4|TRBD1|TRBV6-2/TRBV6-3|-
TGTGCCAGCGGACAGGGTGGTGTCCGAGCACACATTCAGTACTTC
CASGQGGVRAHIQYF
>TRBJ1-3|-|TRBV15|few
TGTGCCACCAGCAGAGATAGGGGGATCTCTGGAAACACCATATATTTT
CATSRDRGISGNTIYF
>TRBJ2-1|-|TRBV20-1|-
TGCAGTGCTAGCGAGAGCTCCTACAATGAGCAGTTCTTC
CSASESSYNEQFF
>TRBJ1-1|-|TRBV29-1|few
TGCAGCGTTGCTGAACAGCCCTTTGAAGCTTTCTTT
CSVAEQPFEAFF
>TRBJ1-2|-|TRBV7-9|few
TGTGCCAGCAGCTTACCCCCGGCAGCCTACTATGGCTACACCTTC
CASSLPPAAYYGYTF
>TRBJ1-1|-|TRBV10-1|-
TGCGCCAGCAGTGAGTCGGGGACCCCGGCAGCTTTCTTT
CASSESGTPAAFF
>TRBJ2-1|-|TRBV2|-
TGTGCCAGCAGTGAAAGAGGGCTTAACAATGAGCAGTTCTTC
CASSERGLNNEQFF
>TRBJ2-1|-|TRBV9|-
TGTGCCAGCAGCGTTGCGGCAAATGAGCAGTTCTTC
CASSVAANEQFF
>TRBJ2-1|TRBD1|TRBV4-1|few
TGCGCCAGCAGCCAAGTAGGGGGCAGCTACAATGAGCAGTTCTTC
CASSQVGGSYNEQFF
>TRBJ2-1|-|TRBV12-3/TRBV12-4|few
TGTGCCAGTCATCTTGGGGAGAGCTCCTACAATGAGCAGTTCTTC
CASHLGESSYNEQFF
>TRBJ2-1|TRBD2|TRBV2|few
TGTGCCAGCAGTGGACCTACTAGCGGGGGGCCTTACAATGAGCAGTTCTTC
CASSGPTSGGPYNEQFF
>TRBJ1-2|-|TRBV13|-
TGTGCCAGCAGCTCCCCGGGGGGCAATAGGGGCGGCTACACCTTC
CASSSPGGNRGGYTF
>TRBJ2-5|TRBD1|TRBV3-1|few
TGTGCCAGCAGCCAAGAAACTTGGACAGGGGGACTTGAGACCCAGTACTTC
CASSQETWTGGLETQYF
>TRBJ1-1|-|TRBV28|-
TGTGCCAGCAGTTCCCTCGGGTCGTACACTGAAGCTTTCTTT
CASSSLGSYTEAFF
>TRBJ2-3|-|TRBV6-2/TRBV6-3|many
TGTGCCAGCAGTTACTATTCGTCAGATACGCAGTATTTT
CASSYYSSDTQYF
>TRBJ2-1|-|TRBV6-1|few
TGTGCCAGCAGTTCTTTTGGGGGCCCCTCCTACAATGAGCAGTTCTTC
CASSSFGGPSYNEQFF
>TRBJ1-1|-|TRBV20-1|-
TGCAGTGCTAGAGATCCGTACGAGAGGGCTTTCTTT
CSARDPYERAFF
>TRBJ2-1|-|TRBV4-1|-
TGCGCCAGCAGCCAAGGGTCAGGGGCCCTCCGTAGGTATGGGCACAATGAGCAGTTCTTC
CASSQGSGALRRYGHNEQFF
>TRBJ2-7|-|TRBV7-2|many
TGTGCCAGCAGCTCGACACGGCATGACCCCTACGAGCAGTACTTC
CASSSTRHDPYEQYF
>TRBJ1-1|-|TRBV19|few
TGTGCCAGTAGTAGGGCCAGCACTGAAGCTTTCTTT
CASSRASTEAFF
>TRBJ1-1|-|TRBV12-3/TRBV12-4|many
TGTGCCAGCAGTCCCGTAGGGCCGAATACTGAAGCTTTCTTT
CASSPVGPNTEAFF
>TRBJ1-1|-|TRBV6-5|-
TGTGCCAGCAGTTACCGGGCGTATACCCTGGGAAACACTGAAGCTTTCTTT
CASSYRAYTLGNTEAFF
>TRBJ2-1|-|TRBV7-8|many
TGTGCCAGCAGCTTAAGAGTCCCGACAGTCAATGAGCAGTTCTTC
CASSLRVPTVNEQFF
>TRBJ2-3|-|TRBV12-3/TRBV12-4|few
TGTGCCAGCAGTTTAGCTGTATACAACTCCACAGATACGCAGTATTTT
CASSLAVYNSTDTQYF
>TRBJ2-1|TRBD1|TRBV28|many
TGTGCCAGCTCCACAGGGGGGAAGTACAATGAGCAGTTCTTC
CASSTGGKYNEQFF
>TRBJ2-7|-|TRBV7-9|many
TGTGCCAGCAGCTTAGCTGTCAGGGGTTCCTACGAGCAGTACTTC
CASSLAVRGSYEQYF
>TRBJ2-1|-|TRBV9|-
TGTGCCAGCAGCGTAGGAGGGGGGTCTAGGCAGTTCTTC
CASSVGGGSRQFF
>TRBJ1-1|-|TRBV7-2|many
TGTGCCAGCAGCTCCGGGGGGTACGGCACTGAAGCTTTCTTT
CASSSGGYGTEAFF
>TRBJ2-1|-|TRBV7-2|many
TGTGCCAGCAGCTTAGGGCAGGGAATCTACAATGAGCAGTTCTTC
CASSLGQGIYNEQFF
>TRBJ2-3|TRBD1|TRBV23-1|-
TGCGCCAGCGGAGGGACAGGGAGGACAGATACGCAGTATTTT
CASGGTGRTDTQYF
>TRBJ1-5|TRBD1|TRBV27|once
TGTGCCAGCAGTCCTTACACCGGGACAGGGCAATTCTTCGCAGATACGCAGCATTTT
CASSPYTGTGQFFADTQHF
>TRBJ2-1|-|TRBV19|-
TGTGCCAGTAGTATAGATCTCTACAATGAGCAGTTCTTC
CASSIDLYNEQFF
>TRBJ2-3|-|TRBV7-2|-
TGTGCCAGTAGCTTAGAGCTTGTACGCACAGATACGCAGTATTTT
CASSLELVRTDTQYF
>TRBJ2-1|TRBD2|TRBV27|few
TGTGCCAGCAGCAGCGATACGGGGGGAAGCTCCTACAATGAGCAGTTCTTC
CASSSDTGGSSYNEQFF
>TRBJ1-1|TRBD1|TRBV20-1|few
TGCAGTGCTAGAGATAGGCAGGGGGCGCCTGAAGCTTTCTTT
CSARDRQGAPEAFF
>TRBJ2-1|-|TRBV27|few
TGTGCCAGCAGCCTTCTCACAGGGAATACCTACAATGAGCAGTTCTTC
CASSLLTGNTYNEQFF
>TRBJ2-5|-|TRBV29-1|-
TGCAGCGCCAAGACTTACCTAGAGACCCAGTACTTC
CSAKTYLETQYF
>TRBJ2-5|-|TRBV27|-
TGTGCCAGCAGTTTTACGCCCCTTATAGCGGAAGAGACCCAGTACTTC
CASSFTPLIAEETQYF
>TRBJ1-5|TRBD1|TRBV7-9|few
TGTGCCAGCAGCTCCGGGACAGGGAGCAATCAGCCCCAGCATTTT
CASSSGTGSNQPQHF
>TRBJ2-1|-|TRBV7-6|many
TGTGCCAGCAGCTTACTATCGTCACCCGGTCCTTTCTACAATGAGCAGTTCTTC
CASSLLSSPGPFYNEQFF
>TRBJ1-1|-|TRBV7-8|many
TGTGCCAGCAGCTTATCCAGGGCCTTTGGAGCTTTCTTT
CASSLSRAFGAFF